The following is a TCR beta chain sequence with its context. No infections or other immune events were documented during collection. The germline gives CDR1 SGDLS, CDR2 YYNGEE. Trimming removed 3 bases from V and 2 bases from J, with 9 bases in between. The CDR3 extends over 15 amino acids. This specimen belongs to a study of identifying expanded T cells in peripheral blood. Method: immunoSEQ multiplex PCR; TCRdb's copy keeps in-frame clones and lacks some. The sample yields 90,000 to 100,000 clones, 88% seen once. Sequences were obtained from blood. The origin of this receptor is a person between 18 and 75 years old in good health. The chain links TRBV9 to TRBJ2-6; tentative D call: TRBD1 (6 bases). CDR3 nucleotide sequence: TGTGCCAGCAGCGAGACAGGCGCTGGGGCCAACGTCCTGACTTTC. Its translation is CASSETGAGANVLTF.